These 8 T cell receptor beta chains were all obtained from the same sample, sequenced in a study of T cells in Graves' hyperthyroidism and ophthalmopathy. TCR beta CDR3 regions were amplified from RNA. HTBI primers drove first-round RT-PCR of the TCR CDR3. TCRdb ran MiXCR on the multiplex PCR reads and lists one entry per CDR3 protein. The repertoire consists of a few hundred thousand distinct CDR3 sequences, with about half occurring once and the leading ten covering about 8.3%. Sequenced material: peripheral blood or thyroid tissue (not recorded which). The origin of the receptors is a woman aged 18-30 years with Graves' hyperthyroidism.

This clonotype has a count of ten or more. V is TRBV2 and J is TRBJ2-2; no clear D gene. CDR1 and CDR2 from the germline V gene are SNHLY and FYNNEI. CDR3 length equals 17 residues. Trimming pared 5 bases from V and 2 bases from J, leaving 18 bases between. The CDR3 sequence: CASSYISPAFNTGELFF. The CDR3 bases are TGTGCCAGCAGTTACATATCTCCCGCATTCAACACCGGGGAGCTGTTTTTT.

This clonotype appeared many times. The V gene is TRBV2, the J gene TRBJ1-6, with a possible D match to TRBD1 (6 bases). Germline CDR1 SNHLY, CDR2 FYNNEI. This CDR3 spans 13 amino acids. The germline V and J ends were trimmed by 8 bases and 10 bases, with 15 bases remaining between them. The CDR3 DNA follows: TGTGCCAGCCGAGAAGGACAGTACTCACCCCTCCACTTT. Encoded protein: CASREGQYSPLHF.

The chain recombines TRBV24-1 with TRBJ2-5; tentative D call: TRBD1 (6 bases). The CDR3 is 15 residues long. The V gene's germline CDR1 is KGHDR and CDR2 SFDVKD. The germline V and J ends were trimmed by 4 bases and 5 bases, with 16 bases remaining between them. This CDR3 reads CATSDRQAGGETQYF. As DNA, the CDR3 is TGTGCCACCAGTGACCGACAGGCGGGCGGGGAGACCCAGTACTTC.

This clonotype appeared many times. The rearrangement links TRBV10-3 to TRBJ1-2, with D possibly being TRBD1 (6 bases). V was shortened by 10 bases and J by 8 bases, with 20 bases between the two germline ends. The CDR3 loop spans 13 amino acids. The germline V gene encodes CDR1 ENHRY and CDR2 SYGVKD. The CDR3 sequence: CASHPQGLVGYTF. In nucleotides, the CDR3 is TGTGCCAGCCACCCACAGGGTTTGGTAGGCTACACCTTC.

This clonotype was seen ten or more times. The chain employs TRBV7-2 and TRBJ1-1, with no clear D. Germline loops: CDR1 SGHTA, CDR2 FQGNSA. V lost 5 bases, J lost 4 bases, and 17 bases lay in between. This CDR3 has 15 amino acids. This chain's CDR3 is CASSPFVHPTTEAFF. In DNA, the CDR3 is TGTGCCAGCAGCCCCTTCGTTCACCCGACCACTGAAGCTTTCTTT.

This clonotype has just a few counts. A read error may explain this, as a much larger clone is one base away. In this CDR3 the conserved last residue, phenylalanine or tryptophan, is missing, so a read error is likely. V and J are TRBV7-2 and TRBJ1-2, with 7 bases matching TRBD1. The germline gives CDR1 SGHTA, CDR2 FQGNSA. The V and J ends lost 2 bases and 2 bases, in that order; junction bases with no gene match: 8. This CDR3 comprises 16 residues. The CDR3 nucleotides read TGTGCCAGCAGCTTAAATTTTAGGGGGCAGAACTATGGCTACACCCTC. Its translation: CASSLNFRGQNYGYTL.

The chain combines TRBV19 with TRBJ2-2; D might be TRBD1 (5 bases). Germline loops: CDR1 LNHDA, CDR2 SQIVND (reference sequence). Trimming removed 6 bases from V and 6 bases from J, with 11 bases in between. The CDR3 has 13 amino acids. The chain's CDR3 is CASRPQVAGELFF. The CDR3, as DNA: TGTGCCAGTAGGCCACAGGTCGCCGGGGAGCTGTTTTTT.

This chain links TRBV7-8 with TRBJ2-7, with D possibly called TRBD1 or TRBD2 (5 bases each). CDR3 length: 15 amino acids. The V gene lost 4 bases and the J gene lost 3 bases, with 16 bases spanning the gap. Germline assignment: CDR1 SGHVS and CDR2 FQNEAQ. CDR3 protein: CASSSSRDASYEQYF. The CDR3 DNA reads as TGTGCCAGCAGCTCGTCCCGGGACGCTAGCTACGAGCAGTACTTC.